This T cell receptor beta chain was recorded in a study of vaccination and CD4 T cells after COVID-19. The J segment lost 2 bases and the V segment lost 6 bases, leaving 15 bases of the junction unmatched. CDR1 is MNHEY, CDR2 SVGEGT, per germline. This CDR3 spans 18 amino acids. Described treatment: roughly ten-day PBMC culture with coronavirus spike peptide pools or control peptides (ViraFEST assay). Note on this clonotype: As yet, its antigen is unknown.

The Oncomine TCR Beta short-read assay generated sequence data from the DNA of cultured CD4+ T cells. Investigators isolated genomic DNA from cultured CD4+ T cells. TCRdb fed the PCR reads into MiXCR, producing one record per CDR3 protein. Of around 20,000 distinct CDR3 sequences detected, about 45% appear once; the ten largest clones hold 13%. V gene TRBV6-2 or TRBV6-3 combines with J gene TRBJ2-2; the match to TRBD1 covers 7 bases. The clonotype comes from a human donor with COVID-19. Sequencing input: cultured CD4+ T cells from blood. DNA of the CDR3: TGTGCCAGCAGCCGGAGAGGGAAACGGGACAGTAACACCGGGGAGCTGTTTTTT. Amino acids: CASSRRGKRDSNTGELFF.